Detailed here is one TCR beta chain. As yet, its antigen is unknown. Researchers ran the PCR with 60 Vbeta and 13 Jbeta primers. This table comes from immunoSEQ multiplex PCR, and its TCRdb copy is limited to in-frame clones, with some not included. The sample contains 150,000 to 200,000 clones, around 84% of which appear only once. The record originates from a study of cytomegalovirus exposure and HLA in healthy donors. Broader study findings: Roughly uniform depth of sequencing across donors was assumed in presence/absence analyses. The authors later found TCR association rates varying by HLA locus, with DRB1 most and HLA-C fewest.

CDR3 size: 14 residues. The germline V gene has CDR1 SGHTA and CDR2 FQGNSA. The germline V and J ends were trimmed by 0 bases and 4 bases, with 7 bases remaining between them. Material for sequencing was PBMCs. The V gene is TRBV7-2, the J gene TRBJ1-3; no firm D call. This sequence was found in a woman aged 18-29 years in good health and CMV-seronegative. The CDR3 DNA is TGTGCCAGCAGCTTAGCGGCAGAAGGAAACACCATATATTTT. Its protein is CASSLAAEGNTIYF. The full variable domain, its missing parts supplied by reference TRBV7-2 and TRBJ1-3, is GAGVSQSPSNKVTEKGKDVELRCDPISGHTALYWYRQSLGQGLEFLIYFQGNSAPDKSGLPSDRFSAERTGGSVSTLTIQRTQQEDSAVYLCASSLAAEGNTIYFGEGSWLTVV.